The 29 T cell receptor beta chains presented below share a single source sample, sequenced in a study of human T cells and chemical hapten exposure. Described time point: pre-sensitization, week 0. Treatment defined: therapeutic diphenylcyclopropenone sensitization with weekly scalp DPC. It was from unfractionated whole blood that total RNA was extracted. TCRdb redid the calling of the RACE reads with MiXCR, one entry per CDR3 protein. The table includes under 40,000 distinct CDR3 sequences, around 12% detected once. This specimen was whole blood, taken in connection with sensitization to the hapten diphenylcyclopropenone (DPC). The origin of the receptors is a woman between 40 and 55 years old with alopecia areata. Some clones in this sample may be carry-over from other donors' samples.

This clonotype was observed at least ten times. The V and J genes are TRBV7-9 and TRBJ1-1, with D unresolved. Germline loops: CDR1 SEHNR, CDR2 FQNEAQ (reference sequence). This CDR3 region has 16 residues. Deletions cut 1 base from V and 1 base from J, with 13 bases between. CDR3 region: CASSLGGRTPNTEAFF. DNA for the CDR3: TGTGCCAGCAGCTTAGGGGGAAGGACCCCGAACACTGAAGCTTTCTTT.

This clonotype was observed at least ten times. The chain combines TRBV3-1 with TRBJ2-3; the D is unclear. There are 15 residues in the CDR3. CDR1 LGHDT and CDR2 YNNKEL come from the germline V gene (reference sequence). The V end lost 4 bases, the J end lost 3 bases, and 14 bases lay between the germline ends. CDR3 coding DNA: TGTGCCAGCAGCCGTCGTGGCGTTGGGACAGATACGCAGTATTTT. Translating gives CASSRRGVGTDTQYF.

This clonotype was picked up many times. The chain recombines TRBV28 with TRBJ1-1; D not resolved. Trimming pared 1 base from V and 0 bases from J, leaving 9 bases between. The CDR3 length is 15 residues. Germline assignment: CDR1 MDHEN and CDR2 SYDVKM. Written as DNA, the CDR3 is TGTGCCAGCAGTTTATCGGACGGAATGAACACTGAAGCTTTCTTT. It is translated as CASSLSDGMNTEAFF.

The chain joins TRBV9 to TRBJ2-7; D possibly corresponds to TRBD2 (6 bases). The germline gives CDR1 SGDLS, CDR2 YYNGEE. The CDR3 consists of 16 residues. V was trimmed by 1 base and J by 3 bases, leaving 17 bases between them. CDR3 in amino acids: CASSVNAGTPYYEQYF. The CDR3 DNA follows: TGTGCCAGCAGCGTAAACGCCGGGACTCCATACTACGAGCAGTACTTC.

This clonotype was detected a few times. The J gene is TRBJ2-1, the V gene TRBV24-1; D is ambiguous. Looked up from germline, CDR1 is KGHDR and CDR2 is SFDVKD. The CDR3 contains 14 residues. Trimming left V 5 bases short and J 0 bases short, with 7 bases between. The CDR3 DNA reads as TGTGCCACCAGTGGTTGGAGCTCCTACAATGAGCAGTTCTTC. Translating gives CATSGWSSYNEQFF.

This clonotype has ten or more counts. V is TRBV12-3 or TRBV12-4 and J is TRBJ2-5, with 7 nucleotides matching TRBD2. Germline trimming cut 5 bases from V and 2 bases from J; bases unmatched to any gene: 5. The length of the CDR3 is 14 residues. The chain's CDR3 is CASSPRDYQETQYF. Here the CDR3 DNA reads TGTGCCAGCAGTCCCCGGGACTATCAAGAGACCCAGTACTTC.

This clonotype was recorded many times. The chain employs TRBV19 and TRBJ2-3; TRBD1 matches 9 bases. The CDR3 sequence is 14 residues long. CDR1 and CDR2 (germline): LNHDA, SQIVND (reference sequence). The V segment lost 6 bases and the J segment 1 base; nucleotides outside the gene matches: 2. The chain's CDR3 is CASRWTGGTDTQYF. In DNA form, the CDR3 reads TGTGCCAGTAGATGGACAGGGGGCACAGATACGCAGTATTTT. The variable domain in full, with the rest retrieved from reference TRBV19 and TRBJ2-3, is DGGITQSPKYLFRKEGQNVTLSCEQNLNHDAMYWYRQDPGQGLRLIYYSQIVNDFQKGDIAEGYSVSREKKESFPLTVTSAQKNPTAFYLCASRWTGGTDTQYFGPGTRLTVL.

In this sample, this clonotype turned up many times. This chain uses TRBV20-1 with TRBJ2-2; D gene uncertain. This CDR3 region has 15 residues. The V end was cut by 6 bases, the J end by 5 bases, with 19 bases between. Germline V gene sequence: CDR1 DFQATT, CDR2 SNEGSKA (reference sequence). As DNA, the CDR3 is TGCAGTGCCGGTTTGGGCTCTCAGTGGACCGGGGAGCTGTTTTTT. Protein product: CSAGLGSQWTGELFF.

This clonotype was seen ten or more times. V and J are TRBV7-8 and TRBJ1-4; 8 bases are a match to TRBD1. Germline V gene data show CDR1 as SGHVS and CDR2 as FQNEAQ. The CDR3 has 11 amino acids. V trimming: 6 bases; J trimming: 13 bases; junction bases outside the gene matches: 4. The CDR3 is CASRGQERLFF. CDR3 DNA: TGTGCCAGCAGGGGACAGGAGCGACTGTTTTTT.

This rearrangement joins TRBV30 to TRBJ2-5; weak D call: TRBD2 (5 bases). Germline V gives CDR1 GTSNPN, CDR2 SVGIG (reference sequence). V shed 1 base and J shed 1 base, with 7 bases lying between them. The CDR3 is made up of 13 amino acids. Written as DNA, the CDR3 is TGTGCCTGGAGTGAGGGAGCCCAAGAGACCCAGTACTTC. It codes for CAWSEGAQETQYF.

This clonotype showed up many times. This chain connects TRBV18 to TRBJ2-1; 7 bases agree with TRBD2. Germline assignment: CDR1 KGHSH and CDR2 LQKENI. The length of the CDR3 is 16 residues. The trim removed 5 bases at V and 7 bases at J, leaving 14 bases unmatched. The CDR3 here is CASSTSEGLGVNEQFF. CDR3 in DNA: TGTGCCAGCTCAACTTCGGAAGGACTAGGGGTTAATGAGCAGTTCTTC. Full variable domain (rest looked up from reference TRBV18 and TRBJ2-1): NAGVMQNPRHLVRRRGQEARLRCSPMKGHSHVYWYRQLPEEGLKFMVYLQKENIIDESGMPKERFSAEFPKEGPSILRIQQVVRGDSAAYFCASSTSEGLGVNEQFFGPGTRLTVL.

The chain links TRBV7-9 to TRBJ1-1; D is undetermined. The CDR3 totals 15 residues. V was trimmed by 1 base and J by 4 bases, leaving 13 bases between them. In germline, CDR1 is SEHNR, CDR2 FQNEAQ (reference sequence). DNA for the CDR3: TGTGCCAGCAGCTTAGAAGAGGCGCGTGGCACTGAAGCTTTCTTT. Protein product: CASSLEEARGTEAFF.

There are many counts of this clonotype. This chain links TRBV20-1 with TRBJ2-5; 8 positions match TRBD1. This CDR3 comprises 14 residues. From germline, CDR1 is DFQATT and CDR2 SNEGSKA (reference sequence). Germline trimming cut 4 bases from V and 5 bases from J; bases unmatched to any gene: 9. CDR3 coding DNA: TGCAGTGCTACATCCAGGACAGGGATGGAGACCCAGTACTTC. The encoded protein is CSATSRTGMETQYF.

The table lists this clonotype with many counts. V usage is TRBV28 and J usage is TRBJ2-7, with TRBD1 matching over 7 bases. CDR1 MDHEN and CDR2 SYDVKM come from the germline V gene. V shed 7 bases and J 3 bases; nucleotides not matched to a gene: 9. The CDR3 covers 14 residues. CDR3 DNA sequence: TGTGCCAGCACCCACGGGGCAGGGGGCTACGAGCAGTACTTC. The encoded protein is CASTHGAGGYEQYF.

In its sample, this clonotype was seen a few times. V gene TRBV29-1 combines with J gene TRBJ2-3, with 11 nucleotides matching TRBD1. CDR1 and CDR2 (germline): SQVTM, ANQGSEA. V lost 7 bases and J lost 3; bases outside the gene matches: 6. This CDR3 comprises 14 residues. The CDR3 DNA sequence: TGCAGCGCAGGACAGGGGGCGCGAACAGATACGCAGTATTTT. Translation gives CSAGQGARTDTQYF.

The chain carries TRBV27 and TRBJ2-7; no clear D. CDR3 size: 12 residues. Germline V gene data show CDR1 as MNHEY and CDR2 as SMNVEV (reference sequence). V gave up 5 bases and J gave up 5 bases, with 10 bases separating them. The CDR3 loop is CASSNRNDEQYF. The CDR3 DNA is TGTGCCAGCAGTAACCGGAATGACGAGCAGTACTTC.

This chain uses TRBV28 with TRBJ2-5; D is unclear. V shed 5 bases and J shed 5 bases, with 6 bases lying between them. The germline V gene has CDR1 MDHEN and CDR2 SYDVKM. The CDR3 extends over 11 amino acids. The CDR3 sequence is CASSPLETQYF. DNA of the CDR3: TGTGCCAGCAGTCCCTTGGAGACCCAGTACTTC.

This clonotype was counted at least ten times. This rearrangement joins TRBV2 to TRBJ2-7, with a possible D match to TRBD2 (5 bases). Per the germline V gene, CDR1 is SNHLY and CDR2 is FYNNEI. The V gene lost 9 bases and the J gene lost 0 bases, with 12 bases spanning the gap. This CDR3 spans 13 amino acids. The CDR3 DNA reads TGTGCCAGTAGAGGGTCCAGCTCCTACGAGCAGTACTTC. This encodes CASRGSSSYEQYF.

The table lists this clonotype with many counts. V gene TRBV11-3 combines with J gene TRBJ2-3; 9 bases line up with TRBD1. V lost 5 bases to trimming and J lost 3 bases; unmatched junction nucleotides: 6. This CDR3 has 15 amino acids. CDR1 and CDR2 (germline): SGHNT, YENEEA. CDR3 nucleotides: TGTGCCAGCAGCACGGGGACAGGGCTTACAGATACGCAGTATTTT. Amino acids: CASSTGTGLTDTQYF. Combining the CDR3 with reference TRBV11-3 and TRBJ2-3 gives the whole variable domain EAGVVQSPRYKIIEKKQPVAFWCNPISGHNTLYWYLQNLGQGPELLIRYENEEAVDDSQLPKDRFSAERLKGVDSTLKIQPAELGDSAVYLCASSTGTGLTDTQYFGPGTRLTVL.

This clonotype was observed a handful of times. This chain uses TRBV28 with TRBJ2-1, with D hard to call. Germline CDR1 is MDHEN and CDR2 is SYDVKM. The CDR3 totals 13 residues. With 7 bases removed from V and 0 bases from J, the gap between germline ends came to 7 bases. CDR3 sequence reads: CASTSNSYNEQFF. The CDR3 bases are TGTGCCAGCACGAGTAACTCCTACAATGAGCAGTTCTTC.

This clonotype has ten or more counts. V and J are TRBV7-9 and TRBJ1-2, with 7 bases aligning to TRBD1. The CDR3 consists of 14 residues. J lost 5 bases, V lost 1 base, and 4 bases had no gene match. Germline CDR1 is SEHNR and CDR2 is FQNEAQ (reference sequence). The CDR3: CASSLGPGQYGYTF. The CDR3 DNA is TGTGCCAGCAGCTTAGGTCCGGGACAGTATGGCTACACCTTC.

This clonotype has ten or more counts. In DNA, the CDR3 is TGTGCCAGCTCACCCCCGGGAGGCGAGCAGTACTTC. It codes for CASSPPGGEQYF. The rearrangement joins TRBV18 to TRBJ2-7; 7 bases map to TRBD2. The CDR3 is made up of 12 amino acids. J lost 6 bases, V lost 3 bases, and 2 bases had no gene match. CDR1 is KGHSH and CDR2 is LQKENI in the germline V gene.

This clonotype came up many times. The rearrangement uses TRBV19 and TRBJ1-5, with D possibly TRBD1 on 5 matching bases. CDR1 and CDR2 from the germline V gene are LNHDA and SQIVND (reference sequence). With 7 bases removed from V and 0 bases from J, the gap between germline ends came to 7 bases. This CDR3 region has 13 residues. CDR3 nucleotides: TGTGCCAGTACACAGGATAGCAATCAGCCCCAGCATTTT. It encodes CASTQDSNQPQHF. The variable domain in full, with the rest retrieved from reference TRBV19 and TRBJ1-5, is DGGITQSPKYLFRKEGQNVTLSCEQNLNHDAMYWYRQDPGQGLRLIYYSQIVNDFQKGDIAEGYSVSREKKESFPLTVTSAQKNPTAFYLCASTQDSNQPQHFGDGTRLSIL.

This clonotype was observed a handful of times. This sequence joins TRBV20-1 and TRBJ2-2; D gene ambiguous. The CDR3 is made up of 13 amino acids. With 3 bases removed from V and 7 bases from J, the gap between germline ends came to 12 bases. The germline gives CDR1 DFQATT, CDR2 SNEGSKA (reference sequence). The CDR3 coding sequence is TGCAGTGCTAGGTGGAGCGCCGGCGGGGAGCTGTTTTTT. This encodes CSARWSAGGELFF.

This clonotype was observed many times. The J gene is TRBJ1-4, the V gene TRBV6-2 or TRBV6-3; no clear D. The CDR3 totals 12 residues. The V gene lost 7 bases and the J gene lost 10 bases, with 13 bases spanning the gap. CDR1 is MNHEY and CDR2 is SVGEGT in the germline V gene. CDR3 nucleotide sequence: TGTGCCAGCACCTCCGACTGGGGAAAACTGTTTTTT. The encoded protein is CASTSDWGKLFF.

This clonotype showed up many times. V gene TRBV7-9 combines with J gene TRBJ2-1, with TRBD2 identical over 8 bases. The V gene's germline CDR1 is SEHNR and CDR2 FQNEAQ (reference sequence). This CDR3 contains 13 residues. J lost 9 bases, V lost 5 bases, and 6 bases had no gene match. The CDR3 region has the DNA TGTGCCAGCAGCCCCCCCGGGGGGGTTGAGCAGTTCTTC. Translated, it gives CASSPPGGVEQFF.

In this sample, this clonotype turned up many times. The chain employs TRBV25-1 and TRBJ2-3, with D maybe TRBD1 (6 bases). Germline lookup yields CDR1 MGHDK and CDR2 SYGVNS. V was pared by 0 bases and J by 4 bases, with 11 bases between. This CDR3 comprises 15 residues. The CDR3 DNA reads TGTGCCAGCAGTGAATACTTTTCAGGGGCAGATACGCAGTATTTT. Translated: CASSEYFSGADTQYF.

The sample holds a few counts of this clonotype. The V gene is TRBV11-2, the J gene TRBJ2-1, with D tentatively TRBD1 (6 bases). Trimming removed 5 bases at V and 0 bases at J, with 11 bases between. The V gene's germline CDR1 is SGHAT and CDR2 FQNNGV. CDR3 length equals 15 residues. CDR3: CASSQGTSSYNEQFF. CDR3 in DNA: TGTGCCAGCAGCCAGGGGACAAGCTCCTACAATGAGCAGTTCTTC.

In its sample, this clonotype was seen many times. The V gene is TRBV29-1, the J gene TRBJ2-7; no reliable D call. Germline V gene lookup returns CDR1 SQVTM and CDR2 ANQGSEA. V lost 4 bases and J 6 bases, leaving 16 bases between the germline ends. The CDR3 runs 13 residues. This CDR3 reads CSVVGGAYGEQYF. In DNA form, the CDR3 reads TGCAGCGTTGTGGGCGGCGCGTATGGCGAGCAGTACTTC.